This is a list of T cell receptor beta chains from one sample in a study of cytomegalovirus exposure and HLA in healthy donors. TCRdb keeps only in-frame clones here, not all; method: immunoSEQ multiplex PCR. The data show 65,000 or so clones, about 94% seen once. Material for sequencing was PBMCs. The receptor source for this set is a man aged 18-30 years in good health and CMV-seropositive. Each CDR3 is given with its conserved first and last residue. The D gene is left open where the match is weak. Only some rows state a clone size, as once, few, many or a class for expanded clones.

d_gene	j_gene	v_gene	abundance	CDR3aa	CDR3nt
-	TRBJ2-7	TRBV27	-	CASSSDSNPSSYEQYF	TGTGCCAGCAGTTCTGACTCAAATCCGAGCTCCTACGAGCAGTACTTC
TRBD1	TRBJ1-2	TRBV7-2	once	CASSSQGAATYYGYTF	TGTGCCAGCAGCTCACAGGGGGCCGCAACTTACTATGGCTACACCTTC
TRBD2	TRBJ2-1	TRBV5-1	-	CASSLGGSGSGGGNEQFF	TGCGCCAGCAGCCTCGGGGGTAGCGGGAGCGGTGGAGGAAATGAGCAGTTCTTC
-	TRBJ1-1	TRBV6-5	-	CASSRDTLNTEAFF	TGTGCCAGCAGCCGGGACACGTTGAACACTGAAGCTTTCTTT
-	TRBJ1-1	TRBV30	-	CAWSVVTGRTEAFF	TGTGCCTGGAGTGTAGTTACAGGGCGCACTGAAGCTTTCTTT
-	TRBJ1-6	TRBV21-1	-	CASSKEGAGNLSPLHF	TGTGCCAGCAGCAAAGAAGGCGCGGGGAACCTTTCACCCCTCCACTTT
TRBD1	TRBJ1-1	TRBV2	-	CASSRDSPLNTEAFF	TGTGCCAGCAGTCGGGACAGTCCACTGAACACTGAAGCTTTCTTT
-	TRBJ2-5	TRBV2	-	CASSEGAVQETQYF	TGTGCCAGCAGTGAAGGAGCGGTCCAAGAGACCCAGTACTTC
TRBD2	TRBJ2-5	TRBV6-1	-	CASSGFGGQETQYF	TGTGCCAGCAGTGGTTTCGGGGGGCAAGAGACCCAGTACTTC
TRBD2	TRBJ2-7	TRBV30	-	CAWSVPWREGSNEQYF	TGTGCCTGGAGCGTTCCGTGGCGGGAGGGCTCCAACGAGCAGTACTTC
TRBD1	TRBJ2-1	TRBV5-1	-	CASSLVGTGSYNEQFF	TGCGCCAGCAGCTTGGTCGGGACAGGGTCCTACAATGAGCAGTTCTTC
TRBD2	TRBJ2-1	TRBV9	once	CASSVAGGGADNEQFF	TGTGCCAGCAGCGTAGCAGGCGGGGGGGCTGACAATGAGCAGTTCTTC
-	TRBJ2-1	TRBV30	-	CAFGLGGYNEQFF	TGTGCCTTCGGACTGGGGGGATACAATGAGCAGTTCTTC
TRBD1	TRBJ2-5	TRBV7-7	-	CASSSRTGEETQYF	TGTGCTAGCAGCTCGCGAACAGGGGAAGAGACCCAGTACTTC
-	TRBJ2-7	TRBV20-1	-	CSARRGTEQYF	TGCAGTGCTAGACGGGGGACCGAGCAGTACTTC
-	TRBJ2-1	TRBV7-2	-	CASSLLLGDNEQFF	TGTGCCAGCAGCTTATTACTAGGTGACAATGAGCAGTTCTTC
-	TRBJ1-2	TRBV19	-	CASRTTGQTWSGYGYTF	TGTGCCAGTAGGACGACAGGACAAACCTGGAGTGGCTATGGCTACACCTTC
-	TRBJ1-5	TRBV25-1	-	CASGTSGGNQPQHF	TGTGCCAGCGGGACAAGCGGTGGCAATCAGCCCCAGCATTTT
-	TRBJ2-3	TRBV5-4	-	CASSLRQPPGTDTQYF	TGTGCCAGCAGCTTGAGACAGCCCCCTGGCACAGATACGCAGTATTTT
-	TRBJ2-3	TRBV18	-	CASSPRVGAITDTQYF	TGTGCCAGCTCACCACGTGTAGGGGCAATCACAGATACGCAGTATTTT
TRBD2	TRBJ2-3	TRBV15	-	CATSRLAGGTDTQYF	TGTGCCACCAGCAGATTGGCGGGGGGCACAGATACGCAGTATTTT
-	TRBJ2-1	TRBV6-1	-	CASSDLQGGLNEQFF	TGTGCCAGCAGTGATTTGCAGGGTGGCTTGAATGAGCAGTTCTTC
-	TRBJ2-7	TRBV11-3	-	CASSPPQGRGYEQYF	TGTGCCAGCAGCCCCCCGCAGGGAAGAGGATACGAGCAGTACTTC
-	TRBJ2-7	TRBV11-3	-	CASSLDFSSEQYF	TGTGCCAGCAGCTTAGATTTCTCCAGCGAGCAGTACTTC
TRBD2	TRBJ2-1	TRBV5-6	-	CASSLEQRPAGLYSNEQFF	TGTGCCAGCAGCTTGGAACAAAGGCCAGCGGGGCTATATAGCAATGAGCAGTTCTTC
TRBD1	TRBJ2-3	TRBV28	-	CASRPGQGGFVTDTQYF	TGTGCCAGCAGACCGGGACAGGGGGGGTTTGTCACAGATACGCAGTATTTT
TRBD1	TRBJ1-6	TRBV27	-	CASSLLSDRAQGSPLHF	TGTGCCAGCAGTTTATTATCCGACAGGGCTCAAGGATCACCCCTCCACTTT
TRBD1	TRBJ2-7	TRBV28	-	CASSSPGQGAYEQYF	TGTGCCAGCAGTTCTCCGGGACAGGGGGCATACGAGCAGTACTTC
-	TRBJ2-7	TRBV19	-	CASSSGIFSEQYF	TGTGCCAGTAGTTCAGGGATATTTAGCGAGCAGTACTTC
-	TRBJ1-1	TRBV7-9	-	CASTWTDMNTEAFF	TGTGCCAGCACCTGGACAGACATGAACACTGAAGCTTTCTTT
TRBD2	TRBJ2-1	TRBV4-3	-	CASSQDRRAAGGDNEQFF	TGCGCCAGCAGCCAAGATAGGAGAGCGGCGGGAGGAGACAATGAGCAGTTCTTC
-	TRBJ2-2	TRBV4-3	-	CASSQFAVVNTGELFF	TGCGCCAGCAGCCAATTTGCGGTAGTGAACACCGGGGAGCTGTTTTTT
-	TRBJ2-7	TRBV5-6	-	CASSLAGTILYEQYF	TGTGCCAGCAGCTTGGCGGGGACAATTTTGTACGAGCAGTACTTC
TRBD2	TRBJ2-1	TRBV7-6	-	CASSLIVGLAGGPVPNEQFF	TGTGCCAGCAGCTTGATTGTCGGACTAGCGGGAGGGCCAGTACCAAATGAGCAGTTCTTC
-	TRBJ2-1	TRBV6-6	-	CASSYRVGSNEQFF	TGTGCCAGCAGTTACAGGGTGGGGAGCAATGAGCAGTTCTTC
TRBD1	TRBJ1-5	TRBV5-4	-	CASSSRTGIYQPQHF	TGTGCCAGCAGCTCGCGGACAGGTATATATCAGCCCCAGCATTTT
TRBD2	TRBJ2-3	TRBV7-3	-	CASSPGLAGDTQYF	TGTGCCAGCAGCCCCGGGCTAGCGGGAGATACGCAGTATTTT
TRBD1	TRBJ1-5	TRBV16	-	CASSQGQGRQPQHF	TGTGCCAGCAGCCAAGGACAGGGTAGGCAGCCCCAGCATTTT
TRBD1	TRBJ1-5	TRBV7-2	medium-sized	CASTFTGGPYSNQPQHF	TGTGCCAGCACGTTTACAGGGGGCCCCTATAGCAATCAGCCCCAGCATTTT
-	TRBJ1-5	TRBV7-2	-	CASSLWQGSYQPQHF	TGTGCCAGCAGCTTATGGCAGGGCAGCTATCAGCCCCAGCATTTT
-	TRBJ2-3	TRBV7-2	-	CASSLGGGIGDTQYF	TGTGCCAGCAGCTTAGGAGGGGGAATAGGAGATACGCAGTATTTT
-	TRBJ1-1	TRBV19	-	CASSRGGLEAFF	TGTGCCAGTAGTAGGGGCGGCCTCGAAGCTTTCTTT
-	TRBJ2-7	TRBV18	-	CASSPIEGSYEQYF	TGTGCCAGCTCCCCAATCGAGGGTTCCTACGAGCAGTACTTC
TRBD2	TRBJ2-1	TRBV28	-	CASSSSGGKPYNEQFF	TGTGCCAGCAGTTCCTCGGGGGGGAAACCCTACAATGAGCAGTTCTTC
-	TRBJ2-1	TRBV29-1	medium-sized	CSVEDGQSYNEQFF	TGCAGCGTTGAAGATGGACAGTCCTACAATGAGCAGTTCTTC
-	TRBJ2-3	TRBV11-1	-	CASSPWGGGTDTQYF	TGTGCCAGCAGCCCTTGGGGGGGCGGGACAGATACGCAGTATTTT
TRBD2	TRBJ2-5	TRBV7-2	-	CPNRVAGRGETQYF	TGTCCAAATCGGGTAGCGGGGAGAGGTGAGACCCAGTACTTC
TRBD2	TRBJ2-1	TRBV27	-	CASTAGRGRLAGEGEQFF	TGTGCCAGCACCGCAGGGCGGGGGCGACTAGCGGGGGAAGGTGAGCAGTTCTTC